The 27 T cell receptor beta chains below come from one sample, sequenced in a study of T cell responses to AZD1222 COVID-19 vaccine. Clones were sequenced by immunoSEQ multiplex PCR, and TCRdb holds only the in-frame ones, with some missing. The table has 95,000 to 150,000 clones, 85% to 90% seen once; the top ten hold about 3.1%. Source: peripheral blood, taken on day 0 of AZD1222 vaccination. The receptors come from an adult in good health.

This chain uses TRBV28 with TRBJ2-1; a possible D gene is TRBD1 (6 bases). CDR1 is MDHEN and CDR2 is SYDVKM in the germline V gene. V dropped 1 base and J dropped 4 bases, with 20 bases sitting between them. There are 18 residues in the CDR3. This chain's CDR3 is CASSLYALTGQGYNEQFF. CDR3 DNA sequence: TGTGCCAGCAGTTTATATGCATTGACAGGTCAGGGATACAATGAGCAGTTCTTC.

V usage is TRBV3-1 (or the pseudogene TRBV3-2) and J usage is TRBJ1-2; D not resolved. V was clipped by 1 base and J by 6 bases, with 6 bases between them. The CDR3 extends over 12 amino acids. The germline gives CDR1 LGHDT, CDR2 YNNKEL (reference sequence). CDR3 in DNA: TGTGCCAGCAGCCAAGTAACCCATGGCTACACCTTC. Protein product: CASSQVTHGYTF.

The chain is built from TRBV4-3 and TRBJ2-1; 10 bases map to TRBD2. This CDR3 comprises 15 residues. V was pared by 7 bases and J by 2 bases, with 5 bases of the junction left unmatched. Germline V gives CDR1 LGHNA, CDR2 YSLEER. CDR3 sequence reads: CASKTGTSAYNEQFF. In DNA, the CDR3 is TGCGCCAGCAAAACCGGGACTAGCGCCTACAATGAGCAGTTCTTC.

The chain's CDR3 is CASSLDSGRASAGELFF. Written as DNA, the CDR3 is TGTGCCAGCAGCTTGGATAGCGGGAGGGCCTCGGCCGGGGAGCTGTTTTTT. The chain couples TRBV5-4 to TRBJ2-2; 11 bases map to TRBD2. The germline CDR1 and CDR2 sequences are SGHNT and YYREEE (reference sequence). The CDR3 sequence is 17 residues long. The J segment lost 6 bases and the V segment lost 0 bases, leaving 7 bases of the junction unmatched.

The CDR3 DNA follows: TGTGCCAGTAACACATTTGGGAGGTCCGGCGGCTACACCTTC. Its protein product is CASNTFGRSGGYTF. The V gene is TRBV19, the J gene TRBJ1-2; D is unclear. This CDR3 region has 14 residues. V was cut by 7 bases and J by 8 bases, with 20 bases left in between. The germline CDR1 and CDR2 sequences are LNHDA and SQIVND (reference sequence).

The rearrangement uses TRBV3-1 (or the pseudogene TRBV3-2) and TRBJ2-3; the D gene could be TRBD1 or TRBD2 (6 bases each). The CDR3 is made up of 15 amino acids. V lost 8 bases and J 0 bases, leaving 15 bases between the germline ends. Germline V CDR1 and CDR2: LGHDT, YNNKEL (reference sequence). The CDR3 region is CASGKGGLSTDTQYF. CDR3 DNA sequence: TGTGCCAGCGGGAAAGGGGGGCTAAGCACAGATACGCAGTATTTT.

The V gene is TRBV5-6, the J gene TRBJ1-5; tentative D call: TRBD1 (6 bases). This CDR3 region has 17 residues. V lost 3 bases to trimming and J lost 1 base, with 17 bases between them. The germline CDR1 and CDR2 sequences are SGHDT and YYEEEE. CDR3: CASSSLETGFSNQPQHF. DNA of the CDR3: TGTGCCAGCAGCTCTTTGGAGACAGGATTCAGCAATCAGCCCCAGCATTTT.

The chain carries TRBV27 and TRBJ2-5; 9 positions match TRBD1. This CDR3 has 16 residues. The germline gives CDR1 MNHEY, CDR2 SMNVEV (reference sequence). V gave up 5 bases and J gave up 5 bases; unmatched junction bases: 12. This chain's CDR3 is CASSARTGTGTETQYF. CDR3 DNA sequence: TGTGCCAGCAGTGCACGCACCGGGACAGGGACGGAGACCCAGTACTTC.

The J gene is TRBJ2-2, the V gene TRBV5-1, with 15 positions matching TRBD2. CDR3 size: 18 residues. Trimming at V came to 4 bases and at J to 4 bases, leaving 8 bases not matched to a gene. Germline V CDR1 and CDR2: SGHRS, YFSETQ. CDR3 protein: CASSPGLAGGPVTGELFF. The DNA of the CDR3 is TGCGCCAGCAGCCCCGGACTAGCGGGGGGGCCGGTCACCGGGGAGCTGTTTTTT.

DNA of the CDR3: TGTGCCAGCAAATTGGACAGTATCTATGGCTACACCTTC. Translating gives CASKLDSIYGYTF. The rearrangement links TRBV28 to TRBJ1-2; tentative D call: TRBD1 (6 bases). V was clipped by 7 bases and J by 4 bases, with 13 bases between them. Germline CDR1 MDHEN, CDR2 SYDVKM. This CDR3 is built from 13 residues.

The chain's CDR3 is CASSYDRDTRAFF. CDR3 sequence (DNA): TGTGCCAGCTCTTACGATAGGGACACCCGGGCTTTCTTT. The chain has TRBV18 and TRBJ1-1; D may be TRBD1 (6 bases). The CDR3 has 13 amino acids. Germline V gene lookup returns CDR1 KGHSH and CDR2 LQKENI. V lost 6 bases and J 11 bases, leaving 19 bases between the germline ends.

The CDR3 spells CASSPPATREQYF. CDR3 nucleotides: TGTGCCAGCTCACCACCGGCCACCAGGGAGCAGTACTTC. The genes are TRBV18 and TRBJ2-7; D is undetermined. V was shortened by 0 bases and J by 7 bases, with 10 bases between the two germline ends. Germline CDR1 KGHSH, CDR2 LQKENI. The CDR3 spans 13 residues.

This chain connects TRBV6-5 to TRBJ1-2, with D uncertain. Trimming took off 4 bases at V and 5 bases at J, with 5 bases between the two ends. Germline CDR1 is MNHEY and CDR2 is SVGAGI. There are 11 residues in the CDR3. DNA of the CDR3: TGTGCCAGCAGTTCCTTTTATGGCTACACCTTC. Protein: CASSSFYGYTF.

This chain connects TRBV5-1 to TRBJ1-2; unclear D gene. V shed 0 bases and J shed 7 bases, with 10 bases lying between them. Germline CDR1 is SGHRS and CDR2 is YFSETQ. This CDR3 spans 13 amino acids. The CDR3 spells CASSLAGSGGYTF. The CDR3 nucleotides are TGCGCCAGCAGCTTGGCCGGCAGCGGTGGCTACACCTTC.

The V call is TRBV6-5, the J call TRBJ1-3; D ambiguous. The CDR3 is 13 residues long. The germline gives CDR1 MNHEY, CDR2 SVGAGI. The germline V and J ends were trimmed by 2 bases and 4 bases, with 6 bases remaining between them. The CDR3 nucleotides are TGTGCCAGCAGTTACGGAGGGGGAAACACCATATATTTT. It translates to CASSYGGGNTIYF.

The chain employs TRBV23-1 and TRBJ2-4; weak D call: TRBD2 (6 bases). TRBV23-1 is noted as an ORF with a role that remains uncertain. With 0 bases removed from V and 0 bases from J, the gap between germline ends came to 18 bases. This CDR3 is 19 amino acids long. The chain's CDR3 is CASSQSRGRSGVAKNIQYF. The CDR3 coding sequence is TGCGCCAGCAGTCAATCGAGGGGACGTAGCGGAGTAGCCAAAAACATTCAGTACTTC.

The chain recombines TRBV27 with TRBJ1-4, with no clear D. This CDR3 is built from 12 residues. CDR1 is MNHEY, CDR2 SMNVEV, per germline (reference sequence). V dropped 8 bases and J dropped 8 bases, with 12 bases sitting between them. CDR3 sequence reads: CASGQYSEKLFF. In DNA form, the CDR3 reads TGTGCCAGCGGCCAATATTCCGAAAAACTGTTTTTT.

CDR3 DNA sequence: TGCAGCGGTGGATGGGGACCCACCATATATTTT. Protein: CSGGWGPTIYF. The chain couples TRBV29-1 to TRBJ1-3; possible D gene TRBD1, 5 bases. Germline CDR1 and CDR2: SQVTM and ANQGSEA. V was shortened by 7 bases and J by 9 bases, with 13 bases between the two germline ends. The CDR3 consists of 11 residues.

The CDR3 DNA reads as TGTGCCAGCAGAACCGGGCCAAGTGAAAAACTGTTTTTT. Protein product: CASRTGPSEKLFF. The gene calls are TRBV2 and TRBJ1-4, with D uncertain. The V gene's germline CDR1 is SNHLY and CDR2 FYNNEI. The germline V and J ends were trimmed by 6 bases and 7 bases, with 12 bases remaining between them. The CDR3 sequence is 13 residues long. The whole variable domain, remainder taken from reference TRBV2 and TRBJ1-4, is EPEVTQTPSHQVTQMGQEVILRCVPISNHLYFYWYRQILGQKVEFLVSFYNNEISEKSEIFDDQFSVERPDGSNFTLKIRSTKLEDSAMYFCASRTGPSEKLFFGSGTQLSVL.

J is TRBJ2-7 and V is TRBV19; 7 positions agree with TRBD1. The CDR3 runs to 15 residues. Germline V lookup: CDR1 LNHDA, CDR2 SQIVND (reference sequence). V lost 0 bases, J lost 2 bases, and 4 bases stayed unmatched. The CDR3 nucleotides read TGTGCCAGTAGTATAGACACAGGGGCTACCTACGAGCAGTACTTC. Its translation is CASSIDTGATYEQYF.

The rearrangement joins TRBV30 to TRBJ1-2, with a tentative D call TRBD1 (5 bases). The V gene lost 7 bases and the J gene lost 11 bases, with 17 bases spanning the gap. In germline, CDR1 is GTSNPN, CDR2 SVGIG (reference sequence). The CDR3 consists of 11 residues. CDR3 DNA sequence: TGTGCCTTCTCCCAGCCAGGGACGTACACCTTC. Translating gives CAFSQPGTYTF. Full variable domain (remainder filled in from reference TRBV30 and TRBJ1-2): SQTIHQWPATLVQPVGSPLSLECTVEGTSNPNLYWYRQAAGRGLQLLFYSVGIGQISSEVPQNLSASRPQDRQFILSSKKLLLSDSGFYLCAFSQPGTYTFGSGTRLTVV.

The chain is built from TRBV7-9 and TRBJ2-6; no reliable D call. Germline V CDR1 and CDR2: SEHNR, FQNEAQ (reference sequence). Trimming removed 4 bases from V and 4 bases from J, with 14 bases in between. This CDR3 has 16 amino acids. CDR3 in DNA: TGTGCCAGCAGCTCGTTCTCTGAGGCCGGGGCCAACGTCCTGACTTTC. Its translation: CASSSFSEAGANVLTF.

This chain links TRBV9 with TRBJ1-1; D is unclear. V lost 4 bases and J 0 bases, leaving 10 bases between the germline ends. This CDR3 has 14 amino acids. CDR1 and CDR2 (germline): SGDLS, YYNGEE. CDR3 in amino acids: CASSPQAMNTEAFF. Here the CDR3 DNA reads TGTGCCAGCAGCCCGCAGGCTATGAACACTGAAGCTTTCTTT.

The rearrangement uses TRBV11-2 and TRBJ2-2, with 12 bases lining up with TRBD2. From germline, CDR1 is SGHAT and CDR2 FQNNGV. The CDR3 extends over 16 amino acids. V was clipped by 1 base and J by 6 bases; unmatched bases: 3. The CDR3 DNA reads TGTGCCAGCAGCTTAGCTAGCGGGAGGGGAGCCGGGGAGCTGTTTTTT. This codes for CASSLASGRGAGELFF.

CDR3 sequence: CATSSLRTSGGGPNIQYF. In DNA form, the CDR3 reads TGTGCCACCAGCAGCCTTAGGACTAGCGGGGGGGGCCCAAACATTCAGTACTTC. V and J are TRBV15 and TRBJ2-4; 15 nucleotides line up with TRBD2. CDR1 and CDR2 from the germline V gene are LNHNV and YYDKDF (reference sequence). This CDR3 has 18 residues. With 3 bases clipped from V and 6 bases from J, the junction kept 9 bases outside the gene matches.

The CDR3 DNA reads as TGTGCCAGCAGTTATAGCCCACAGGCTTTGGAAGCTTTCTTT. Translation gives CASSYSPQALEAFF. The chain is built from TRBV5-4 and TRBJ1-1; maybe TRBD1 (5 bases). V was cut by 5 bases and J by 8 bases, with 19 bases left in between. From germline, CDR1 is SGHNT and CDR2 YYREEE (reference sequence). The CDR3 runs to 14 residues.

This clone was detected only once. This chain uses TRBV27 with TRBJ1-3; D may be TRBD1 (6 bases). The CDR3 is 14 amino acids. Germline CDR1 MNHEY, CDR2 SMNVEV (reference sequence). V was clipped by 4 bases and J by 4 bases, with 11 bases between them. This CDR3 reads CASSSYRAGNTIYF. DNA of the CDR3: TGTGCCAGCAGTTCTTACAGGGCGGGAAACACCATATATTTT.